The 16 T cell receptor beta chains presented below share a single source sample, sequenced in a study of beta chain features in type 1 diabetes. Expressed TCRB transcripts were sequenced because the entire RNA isolate underwent reverse transcription. TCRdb's copy holds only in-frame clones and misses some; the assay was immunoSEQ multiplex PCR. Among 41,000 or so clones, 65% to 70% were seen once, and the ten largest hold around 1.8%. No antigen has been identified for these receptors. Findings and caveats of the study: Patients with Type 1 diabetes showed moderately but significantly shorter TCRB CDR3s in all four CD4+ subsets.

What was sequenced was Tregs from blood. These receptors all come from a young man with type 1 diabetes. Some clones in this sample may be carry-over from other donors' samples.

The CDR3 reads CASSPAGKKGEQYF. CDR3 nucleotide sequence: TGTGCCAGCAGTCCGGCGGGGAAAAAGGGCGAGCAGTACTTC. This chain connects TRBV28 to TRBJ2-7, with D possibly matching TRBD2 (6 bases). Germline CDR1 and CDR2: MDHEN and SYDVKM. Trimming took 5 bases from V and 6 from J, leaving 17 bases between them. The CDR3 is 14 residues long.

This clone was detected only a few times. The CDR3 DNA reads TGCAGCGTCGCCCCGTCTACTGATAATACGCAGTATTTT. It translates to CSVAPSTDNTQYF. The chain has TRBV29-1 and TRBJ2-3; D uncertain. CDR1 is SQVTM and CDR2 is ANQGSEA in the germline V gene. The CDR3 runs to 13 residues. V lost 6 bases and J lost 7, with 17 bases in between.

The chain uses TRBV7-9 and TRBJ2-3; a weak D match, TRBD2 (5 bases). CDR3 size: 16 residues. V shed 1 base and J shed 1 base, with 12 bases lying between them. Germline V gene lookup returns CDR1 SEHNR and CDR2 FQNEAQ (reference sequence). The CDR3 nucleotides read TGTGCCAGCAGCTTAGGACTGGCGGGCGGCACAGATACGCAGTATTTT. This codes for CASSLGLAGGTDTQYF.

This clone has a single count. The chain employs TRBV7-2 and TRBJ2-1; TRBD2 agrees at 9 bases. This CDR3 spans 16 amino acids. CDR1 and CDR2 from the germline V gene are SGHTA and FQGNSA. V gave up 1 base and J gave up 0 bases; unmatched junction bases: 1. CDR3 in amino acids: CASSLGAGGSYNEQFF. Written as DNA, the CDR3 is TGTGCCAGCAGCTTAGGAGCGGGGGGCTCCTACAATGAGCAGTTCTTC.

This chain links TRBV2 with TRBJ1-5; D not certain. Trimming removed 5 bases from V and 0 bases from J, with 8 bases in between. CDR3 length: 14 residues. The germline V gene encodes CDR1 SNHLY and CDR2 FYNNEI. In nucleotides, the CDR3 is TGTGCCAGCAGTTCCGGGAATAGCAATCAGCCCCAGCATTTT. It codes for CASSSGNSNQPQHF.

This clone was observed a few times. This chain joins TRBV7-3 and TRBJ2-5; 11 bases align to TRBD1. The germline V gene has CDR1 SGHTA and CDR2 FQGTGA. The ends lost 5 bases at V and 7 bases at J; junction bases unmatched: 6. The CDR3 is 14 amino acids. This chain's CDR3 is CASSVGQGAGTQYF. The CDR3 DNA follows: TGTGCCAGCAGCGTTGGACAGGGGGCGGGGACCCAGTACTTC.

This chain uses TRBV28 with TRBJ2-7; no firm D call. Trimming pared 3 bases from V and 2 bases from J, leaving 11 bases between. Per germline, CDR1 MDHEN and CDR2 SYDVKM. The CDR3 is 14 amino acids. DNA for the CDR3: TGTGCCAGCAGTTTGTCACACGATACCTACGAGCAGTACTTC. It specifies CASSLSHDTYEQYF.

The chain combines TRBV5-5 with TRBJ1-1; maybe TRBD1 (5 bases). There are 16 residues in the CDR3. V was clipped by 0 bases and J by 1 base, with 13 bases between them. CDR1 and CDR2 (germline): SGHKS, YYEKEE (reference sequence). The CDR3 loop is CASSLVSRRGNTEAFF. The CDR3 nucleotides read TGTGCCAGCAGCTTGGTTTCCCGGAGGGGGAACACTGAAGCTTTCTTT. The variable domain in full, with the rest retrieved from reference TRBV5-5 and TRBJ1-1, is DAGVTQSPTHLIKTRGQQVTLRCSPISGHKSVSWYQQVLGQGPQFIFQYYEKEERGRGNFPDRFSARQFPNYSSELNVNALLLGDSALYLCASSLVSRRGNTEAFFGQGTRLTVV.

The chain couples TRBV7-9 to TRBJ2-7; D might be TRBD2 (5 bases). The CDR3 is 13 amino acids. The V and J ends lost 5 bases and 1 base respectively, with 9 bases between them. CDR1 is SEHNR and CDR2 is FQNEAQ in the germline V gene (reference sequence). The CDR3 DNA sequence: TGTGCCAGCAGCCGCGGACTTTCCTACGAGCAGTACTTC. Protein sequence: CASSRGLSYEQYF. The full variable domain, with the rest looked up from reference TRBV7-9 and TRBJ2-7, is DTGVSQNPRHKITKRGQNVTFRCDPISEHNRLYWYRQTLGQGPEFLTYFQNEAQLEKSRLLSDRFSAERPKGSFSTLEIQRTEQGDSAMYLCASSRGLSYEQYFGPGTRLTVT.

The chain uses TRBV20-1 and TRBJ1-2, with a possible D match to TRBD1 (5 bases). From germline, CDR1 is DFQATT and CDR2 SNEGSKA (reference sequence). This CDR3 spans 10 amino acids. The CDR3 bases are TGCAGCCCAGGGAGGGGTGGCTACACCTTC. Translated, it gives CSPGRGGYTF.

The chain couples TRBV7-9 to TRBJ2-1; TRBD2 matches at 12 bases. Germline lookup yields CDR1 SEHNR and CDR2 FQNEAQ (reference sequence). This CDR3 has 15 residues. Losses at the gene ends were 6 bases for V and 6 bases for J; bases not matched to a gene: 6. DNA of the CDR3: TGTGCCAGCAGGAAAGGACTAGCGGGGATCAATGAGCAGTTCTTC. Its translation: CASRKGLAGINEQFF.

The CDR3 DNA reads as TGTGCCAGTAGGCCGAGAATTTATAGCAATCAGCCCCAGCATTTT. This sequence encodes CASRPRIYSNQPQHF. This chain uses TRBV19 with TRBJ1-5; D unclear. The V end lost 6 bases, the J end lost 0 bases, and 12 bases lay between the germline ends. In germline, CDR1 is LNHDA, CDR2 SQIVND (reference sequence). This CDR3 spans 15 amino acids.

J is TRBJ2-2 and V is TRBV5-4, with D uncertain. The germline V and J ends were trimmed by 4 bases and 4 bases, with 14 bases remaining between them. Germline CDR1 reads SGHNT; CDR2 reads YYREEE (reference sequence). The CDR3 loop spans 15 amino acids. CDR3 nucleotides: TGTGCCAGCAGCCCATCGTACCGAGTCACCGGGGAGCTGTTTTTT. Translating gives CASSPSYRVTGELFF. The full variable domain, its missing parts supplied by reference TRBV5-4 and TRBJ2-2, is ETGVTQSPTHLIKTRGQQVTLRCSSQSGHNTVSWYQQALGQGPQFIFQYYREEENGRGNFPPRFSGLQFPNYSSELNVNALELDDSALYLCASSPSYRVTGELFFGEGSRLTVL.

The gene calls are TRBV19 and TRBJ1-3, with 8 bases lining up with TRBD1. Germline V lookup: CDR1 LNHDA, CDR2 SQIVND (reference sequence). This CDR3 has 18 residues. The junction had 10 bases not matched to a gene; V was cut back by 3 bases and J by 0 bases. CDR3 residues: CASSITGTGSVSGNTIYF. CDR3 DNA: TGTGCCAGTAGTATTACCGGGACAGGATCCGTCTCTGGAAACACCATATATTTT. The full variable domain, completed using reference TRBV19 and TRBJ1-3, is DGGITQSPKYLFRKEGQNVTLSCEQNLNHDAMYWYRQDPGQGLRLIYYSQIVNDFQKGDIAEGYSVSREKKESFPLTVTSAQKNPTAFYLCASSITGTGSVSGNTIYFGEGSWLTVV.

This chain connects TRBV5-4 to TRBJ1-2; 10 bases match TRBD1. The CDR3 loop spans 17 amino acids. V lost 5 bases, J lost 5 bases, and 15 bases stayed unmatched. CDR1 is SGHNT, CDR2 YYREEE, per germline (reference sequence). In DNA form, the CDR3 reads TGTGCCAGCAGTCACCCTCCGGGACAGGGGCAGGGATATGGCTACACCTTC. Translation gives CASSHPPGQGQGYGYTF.

The chain's CDR3 is CASRGDREDEKLFF. DNA of the CDR3: TGTGCCAGCAGGGGGGACAGGGAGGACGAAAAACTGTTTTTT. The V gene is TRBV6-5, the J gene TRBJ1-4, with 9 bases matching TRBD1. The ends lost 6 bases at V and 8 bases at J; junction bases unmatched: 7. This CDR3 contains 14 residues. Germline CDR1 reads MNHEY; CDR2 reads SVGAGI.